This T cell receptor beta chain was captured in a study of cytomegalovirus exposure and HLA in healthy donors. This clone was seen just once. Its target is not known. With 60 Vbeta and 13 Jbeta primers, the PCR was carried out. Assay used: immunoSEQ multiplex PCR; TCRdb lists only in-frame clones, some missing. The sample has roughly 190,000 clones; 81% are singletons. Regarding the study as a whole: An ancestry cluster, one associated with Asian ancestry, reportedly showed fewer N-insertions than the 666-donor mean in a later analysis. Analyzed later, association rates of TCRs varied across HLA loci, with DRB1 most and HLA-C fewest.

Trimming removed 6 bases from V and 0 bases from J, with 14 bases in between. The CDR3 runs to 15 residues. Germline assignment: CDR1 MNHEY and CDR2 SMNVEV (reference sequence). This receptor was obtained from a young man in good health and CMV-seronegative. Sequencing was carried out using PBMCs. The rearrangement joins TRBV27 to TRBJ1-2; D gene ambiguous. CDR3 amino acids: CASRTHHDANYGYTF. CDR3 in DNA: TGTGCCAGCAGGACTCACCACGACGCTAACTATGGCTACACCTTC.